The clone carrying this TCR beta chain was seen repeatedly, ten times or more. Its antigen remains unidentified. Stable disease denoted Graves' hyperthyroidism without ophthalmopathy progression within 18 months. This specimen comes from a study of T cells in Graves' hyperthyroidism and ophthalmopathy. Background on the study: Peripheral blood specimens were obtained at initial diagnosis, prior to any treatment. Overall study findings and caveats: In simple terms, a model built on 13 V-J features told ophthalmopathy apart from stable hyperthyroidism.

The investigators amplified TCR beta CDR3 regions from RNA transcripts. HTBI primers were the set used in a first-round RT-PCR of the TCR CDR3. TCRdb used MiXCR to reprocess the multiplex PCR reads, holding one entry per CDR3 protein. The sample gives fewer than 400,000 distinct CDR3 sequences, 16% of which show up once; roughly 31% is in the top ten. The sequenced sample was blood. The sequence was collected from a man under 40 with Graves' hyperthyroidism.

The chain's CDR3 is CASSLAGGGGGYGYTF. The CDR3, as DNA: TGTGCCAGCAGCTTAGCCGGAGGAGGGGGAGGCTATGGCTACACCTTC. The rearrangement links TRBV7-9 to TRBJ1-2; D is perhaps TRBD1 (6 bases). The V end lost 0 bases, the J end lost 4 bases, and 15 bases lay between the germline ends. The CDR3 is made up of 16 amino acids. Per the germline V gene, CDR1 is SEHNR and CDR2 is FQNEAQ (reference sequence). The full variable domain, with the rest looked up from reference TRBV7-9 and TRBJ1-2, is DTGVSQNPRHKITKRGQNVTFRCDPISEHNRLYWYRQTLGQGPEFLTYFQNEAQLEKSRLLSDRFSAERPKGSFSTLEIQRTEQGDSAMYLCASSLAGGGGGYGYTFGSGTRLTVV.